A single sample gave rise to the 13 T cell receptor beta chains below, sequenced in a study of PD-1 blockade in classical Hodgkin lymphoma. As for time point: newly diagnosed, previously untreated cHL patient sample. Purified CD4+ T cells were obtained from thawed PBMCs through magnetic negative selection. Libraries were prepared by immunoSEQ multiplex PCR; TCRdb keeps only in-frame clonotypes and omits some of them. Seen here are roughly 31,000 clones, more than 70% observed once, and the top ten hold about 0.34%. Sequencing was done on a sample of CD4+ T cells from blood. Receptor source: a human donor with classical Hodgkin lymphoma.

This chain uses TRBV5-4 with TRBJ2-1; 12 bases match TRBD2. CDR3 size: 12 residues. Germline values: CDR1 SGHNT, CDR2 YYREEE (reference sequence). J gave up 15 bases and V 2 bases, and 3 bases lay outside the gene matches. The CDR3 DNA follows: TGTGCCAGCAGCTTAACTAGCGGGAGGTGGTTCTTC. Translation gives CASSLTSGRWFF.

The chain combines TRBV6-1 with TRBJ2-3; D call uncertain. The CDR3 has 15 residues. Between the trimmed V and J ends, which lost 2 bases and 0 bases, there was a span of 9 bases. CDR1 is MNHNS and CDR2 is SASEGT in the germline V gene. CDR3 amino acids: CASSEFGISTDTQYF. In DNA, the CDR3 is TGTGCCAGCAGTGAATTTGGCATCAGCACAGATACGCAGTATTTT.

This sequence joins TRBV29-1 and TRBJ2-5; D possibly corresponds to TRBD2 (5 bases). Matching the DNA end better, TRBJ2-7 makes the J call doubtful. Germline V gene lookup returns CDR1 SQVTM and CDR2 ANQGSEA. The CDR3 is 14 residues long. In nucleotides, the CDR3 is TGCAGCGTTGCTCCGGGCACGGGGTCCTACGAGCAGTACTTC. Encoded protein: CSVAPGTGSYEQYF.

The J gene is TRBJ2-2, the V gene TRBV19; 7 positions agree with TRBD2. Germline values: CDR1 LNHDA, CDR2 SQIVND (reference sequence). CDR3 size: 16 residues. V lost 2 bases and J lost 4; bases outside the gene matches: 7. CDR3 sequence: CASSISGRAPTGELFF. The CDR3 DNA reads as TGTGCCAGTAGTATAAGTGGGAGGGCCCCCACCGGGGAGCTGTTTTTT.

The J gene is TRBJ2-3, the V gene TRBV11-2, with a tentative D call TRBD2 (5 bases). The CDR3 has 13 amino acids. CDR1 is SGHAT, CDR2 FQNNGV, per germline. The ends were cut back, 7 bases at V and 5 bases at J, with 13 bases in the middle. CDR3 DNA sequence: TGTGCCAGCAACCAACCTAGCCTAGATACGCAGTATTTT. It translates to CASNQPSLDTQYF.

A single count supports this clone. V gene TRBV7-3 combines with J gene TRBJ2-3; no clear D gene. Germline loops: CDR1 SGHTA, CDR2 FQGTGA. This CDR3 spans 20 amino acids. The V gene lost 2 bases and the J gene lost 5 bases, with 29 bases spanning the gap. CDR3 protein: CASSLQTSSLSRWMGDTQYF. Written as DNA, the CDR3 is TGTGCCAGCAGCTTACAAACCAGCTCTCTTAGTAGGTGGATGGGAGATACGCAGTATTTT.

V is TRBV5-1 and J is TRBJ1-1, with D maybe TRBD1 (6 bases). The CDR3 spans 12 residues. With 1 base removed from V and 7 bases from J, the gap between germline ends came to 8 bases. In germline, CDR1 is SGHRS, CDR2 YFSETQ. In DNA form, the CDR3 reads TGCGCCAGCAGCTTGAGGGGGTTTGAAGCTTTCTTT. Protein sequence: CASSLRGFEAFF.

The chain carries TRBV28 and TRBJ1-1; D gene unclear. In germline, CDR1 is MDHEN, CDR2 SYDVKM. V was pared by 1 base and J by 0 bases, with 6 bases between. The CDR3 consists of 14 residues. CDR3 nucleotide sequence: TGTGCCAGCAGTTTATCACAGATGAACACTGAAGCTTTCTTT. Its protein product is CASSLSQMNTEAFF. The full variable domain, in which reference TRBV28 and TRBJ1-1 provide the parts outside the CDR3, is DVKVTQSSRYLVKRTGEKVFLECVQDMDHENMFWYRQDPGLGLRLIYFSYDVKMKEKGDIPEGYSVSREKKERFSLILESASTNQTSMYLCASSLSQMNTEAFFGQGTRLTVV.

The chain carries TRBV19 and TRBJ2-7, with 9 bases identical to TRBD1. V trimming: 6 bases; J trimming: 6 bases; junction bases outside the gene matches: 6. This CDR3 contains 13 residues. Germline CDR1 is LNHDA and CDR2 is SQIVND (reference sequence). For the CDR3, the DNA is TGTGCCAGTAGCCGGGACAGGGAAGGCGAGCAGTACTTC. This translates into CASSRDREGEQYF. Filled out from reference TRBV19 and TRBJ2-7, the complete variable domain reads DGGITQSPKYLFRKEGQNVTLSCEQNLNHDAMYWYRQDPGQGLRLIYYSQIVNDFQKGDIAEGYSVSREKKESFPLTVTSAQKNPTAFYLCASSRDREGEQYFGPGTRLTVT.

The chain combines TRBV19 with TRBJ1-1; D may be TRBD1 (5 bases). This CDR3 spans 15 amino acids. The germline V and J ends were trimmed by 6 bases and 2 bases, with 16 bases remaining between them. The germline gives CDR1 LNHDA, CDR2 SQIVND (reference sequence). The CDR3 DNA reads TGTGCCAGTAGGCGCGCCGGGACCCACAACACTGAAGCTTTCTTT. Its translation: CASRRAGTHNTEAFF.

On this clone: Germline and junction disagree at one end, which may indicate a read error. The sample has other DNA sequences that encode this CDR3 too. The V and J genes are TRBV15 and TRBJ2-3; D gene unclear. CDR1 is LNHNV and CDR2 is YYDKDF in the germline V gene (reference sequence). This CDR3 has 13 residues. CDR3 in DNA: TGTGCCACCAGTAGAGGCGCGACAGATACGCAGTATTTT. It translates to CATSRGATDTQYF.

The chain uses TRBV4-3 and TRBJ2-1, with D maybe TRBD2 (5 bases). The germline V and J ends were trimmed by 5 bases and 15 bases, with 20 bases remaining between them. In germline, CDR1 is LGHNA, CDR2 YSLEER. This CDR3 spans 13 amino acids. The DNA for the CDR3 is TGCGCCAGCAGCTTACTAGGGAAAGCAGGACCGTTCTTC. This sequence encodes CASSLLGKAGPFF.

The CDR3 reads CASSSGQSNTEAFF. In nucleotides, the CDR3 is TGTGCCAGCAGTTCGGGACAATCGAACACTGAAGCTTTCTTT. V usage is TRBV5-5 and J usage is TRBJ1-1; D possibly corresponds to TRBD1 (6 bases). CDR1 and CDR2 (germline): SGHKS, YYEKEE (reference sequence). Trimming shortened V by 5 bases and J by 1 base, and 12 bases separated the two germline ends. CDR3 size: 14 residues.